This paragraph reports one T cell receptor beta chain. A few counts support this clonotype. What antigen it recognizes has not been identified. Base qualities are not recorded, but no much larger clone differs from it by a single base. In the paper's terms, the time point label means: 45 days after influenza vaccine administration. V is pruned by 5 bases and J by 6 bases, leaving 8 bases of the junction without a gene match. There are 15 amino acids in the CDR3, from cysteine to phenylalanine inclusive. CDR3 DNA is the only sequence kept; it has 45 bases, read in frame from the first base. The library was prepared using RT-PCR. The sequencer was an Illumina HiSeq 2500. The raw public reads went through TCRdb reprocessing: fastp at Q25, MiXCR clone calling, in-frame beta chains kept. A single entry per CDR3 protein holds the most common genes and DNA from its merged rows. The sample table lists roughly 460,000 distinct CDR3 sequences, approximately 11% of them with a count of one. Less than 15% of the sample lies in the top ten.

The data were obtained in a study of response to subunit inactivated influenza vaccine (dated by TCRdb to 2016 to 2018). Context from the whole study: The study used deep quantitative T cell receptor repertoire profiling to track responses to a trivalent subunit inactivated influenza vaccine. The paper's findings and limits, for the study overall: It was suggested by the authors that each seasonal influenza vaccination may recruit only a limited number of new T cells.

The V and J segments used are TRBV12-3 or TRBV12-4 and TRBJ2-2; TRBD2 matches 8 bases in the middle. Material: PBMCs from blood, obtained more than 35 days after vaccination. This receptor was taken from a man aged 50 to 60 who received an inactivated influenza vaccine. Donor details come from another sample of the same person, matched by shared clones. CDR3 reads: CASSRAGASAGELFF. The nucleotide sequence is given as TGTGCCAGCAGTAGAGCGGGAGCCTCAGCCGGGGAGCTGTTTTTT.